Presented here are 31 T cell receptor beta chains from one specimen sequenced in a study of blood T cell repertoires in COVID-19. Sequencing was performed with immunoSEQ multiplex PCR; in TCRdb, only in-frame clones are kept and a portion is missing. The sample shows approximately 170,000 clones, 70% to 85% of them seen only once. The sequencing input was peripheral blood. The origin of the receptors is a woman aged 50 to 60 with acute or convalescent COVID-19.

The rearrangement joins TRBV29-1 to TRBJ2-6, with 10 bases lining up with TRBD2. The germline gives CDR1 SQVTM, CDR2 ANQGSEA. The CDR3 contains 16 residues. J was trimmed by 2 bases and V by 4 bases; bases with no gene match: 5. Here the CDR3 reads CSVAASGSPGANVLTF. The CDR3 nucleotides are TGCAGCGTTGCGGCTAGCGGGAGCCCTGGGGCCAACGTCCTGACTTTC. The variable domain in full, completed from reference TRBV29-1 and TRBJ2-6, reads SAVISQKPSRDICQRGTSLTIQCQVDSQVTMMFWYRQQPGQSLTLIATANQGSEATYESGFVIDKFPISRPNLTFSTLTVSNMSPEDSSIYLCSVAASGSPGANVLTFGAGSRLTVL.

This clone was seen only once. The chain is built from TRBV14 and TRBJ1-1, with a possible D match to TRBD1 (6 bases). The CDR3 extends over 14 amino acids. V shed 0 bases and J shed 4 bases, with 9 bases lying between them. Germline-derived CDR1 and CDR2 are SGHDN and FVKESK. The CDR3 coding sequence is TGTGCCAGCAGCCAAGAGGGGGCAGGCACTGAAGCTTTCTTT. Protein: CASSQEGAGTEAFF. The full variable domain, completed using reference TRBV14 and TRBJ1-1, is EAGVTQFPSHSVIEKGQTVTLRCDPISGHDNLYWYRRVMGKEIKFLLHFVKESKQDESGMPNNRFLAERTGGTYSTLKVQPAELEDSGVYFCASSQEGAGTEAFFGQGTRLTVV.

The table lists this clone with a few counts. V usage is TRBV2 and J usage is TRBJ2-2; TRBD2 might be the D (5 bases). In germline, CDR1 is SNHLY, CDR2 FYNNEI. Trimming took 6 bases from V and 2 from J, leaving 16 bases between them. The CDR3 totals 16 residues. The CDR3 spells CASSLTLATNTGELFF. CDR3 coding DNA: TGTGCCAGCAGCCTTACCTTAGCGACCAACACCGGGGAGCTGTTTTTT.

The CDR3: CASRDRGQRTGANVLTF. CDR3 in DNA: TGTGCCAGCAGGGACAGGGGGCAAAGAACTGGGGCCAACGTCCTGACTTTC. The chain uses TRBV28 and TRBJ2-6, with 11 bases matching TRBD1. V trimming: 6 bases; J trimming: 2 bases; junction bases outside the gene matches: 6. Germline V lookup: CDR1 MDHEN, CDR2 SYDVKM. The CDR3 is 17 amino acids.

This rearrangement joins TRBV5-6 to TRBJ2-2, with 14 bases identical to TRBD2. Per germline, CDR1 SGHDT and CDR2 YYEEEE. V was clipped by 4 bases and J by 1 base; unmatched bases: 6. This CDR3 has 18 amino acids. CDR3 loop: CASSLRTSGRWNTGELFF. The CDR3 DNA sequence: TGTGCCAGCAGCCTGAGGACTAGCGGGAGGTGGAACACCGGGGAGCTGTTTTTT.

The genes are TRBV5-1 and TRBJ2-7; a weak D match, TRBD2 (7 bases). CDR1 is SGHRS, CDR2 YFSETQ, per germline. Trimming left V 0 bases short and J 3 bases short, with 13 bases between. The CDR3 has 15 residues. CDR3 sequence reads: CASSLEGGYLYEQYF. The CDR3 nucleotides read TGCGCCAGCAGCTTGGAGGGGGGGTATCTCTACGAGCAGTACTTC.

This clone has only a few counts. The V and J genes are TRBV10-3 and TRBJ2-7; 8 bases agree with TRBD2. The CDR3 sequence is 15 residues long. Germline V gene sequence: CDR1 ENHRY, CDR2 SYGVKD. V lost 5 bases to trimming and J lost 2 bases; unmatched junction nucleotides: 8. CDR3 nucleotide sequence: TGTGCCATCAGTTTCACTAGCGGTCCTGCCTACGAGCAGTACTTC. Protein: CAISFTSGPAYEQYF.

This clone was seen a single time. The CDR3: CASRPQGSFTGELFF. In nucleotides, the CDR3 is TGTGCCAGCAGGCCCCAGGGGTCTTTTACCGGGGAGCTGTTTTTT. The V gene is TRBV6-5, the J gene TRBJ2-2; possible D gene TRBD1, 6 bases. Germline lookup yields CDR1 MNHEY and CDR2 SVGAGI. The CDR3 totals 15 residues. Trimming pared 6 bases from V and 5 bases from J, leaving 16 bases between.

The rearrangement links TRBV11-2 to TRBJ1-5; D unclear. Germline CDR1 reads SGHAT; CDR2 reads FQNNGV. The CDR3 has 14 amino acids. V was shortened by 5 bases and J by 3 bases, with 11 bases between the two germline ends. The CDR3 region has the DNA TGTGCCAGCAGCCCCGGGGATTTCAATCAGCCCCAGCATTTT. Its protein is CASSPGDFNQPQHF.

This sequence joins TRBV6-6 and TRBJ2-3; 9 bases align to TRBD2. The germline gives CDR1 MNHNY, CDR2 SVGAGI (reference sequence). There are 16 residues in the CDR3. J lost 1 base, V lost 2 bases, and 4 bases had no gene match. The CDR3 reads CASSYPGLARTDTQYF. As DNA, the CDR3 is TGTGCCAGCAGTTACCCCGGACTAGCGCGCACAGATACGCAGTATTTT.

This clone has a handful of counts. The chain has TRBV14 and TRBJ2-5; weak D call: TRBD2 (6 bases). This CDR3 has 15 residues. The germline V gene has CDR1 SGHDN and CDR2 FVKESK. V was trimmed by 1 base and J by 1 base, leaving 10 bases between them. In DNA, the CDR3 is TGTGCCAGCAGCCAAGGGGGGAGGCCCCAAGAGACCCAGTACTTC. The encoded protein is CASSQGGRPQETQYF. Variable domain in full (rest from reference TRBV14 and TRBJ2-5): EAGVTQFPSHSVIEKGQTVTLRCDPISGHDNLYWYRRVMGKEIKFLLHFVKESKQDESGMPNNRFLAERTGGTYSTLKVQPAELEDSGVYFCASSQGGRPQETQYFGPGTRLLVL.

The chain joins TRBV11-3 to TRBJ2-2; 11 bases fit TRBD1. Germline values: CDR1 SGHNT, CDR2 YENEEA. The CDR3 spans 15 residues. V lost 4 bases, J lost 8 bases, and 6 bases stayed unmatched. This CDR3 is CASSSSDRGLGELFF. Written as DNA, the CDR3 is TGTGCCAGCAGCTCCTCGGACAGGGGGCTAGGGGAGCTGTTTTTT.

V is TRBV19 and J is TRBJ2-7; 10 bases fit TRBD1. V shed 7 bases, J shed 5 bases, and the junction held 5 bases outside the gene matches. This CDR3 is 13 amino acids long. The germline V gene has CDR1 LNHDA and CDR2 SQIVND (reference sequence). The CDR3: CASTPGQGNEQYF. The CDR3 DNA sequence: TGTGCCAGTACCCCGGGACAGGGGAACGAGCAGTACTTC.

This rearrangement joins TRBV6-6 to TRBJ2-7; 8 positions agree with TRBD2. V lost 7 bases and J lost 5; bases outside the gene matches: 10. Germline V gene data show CDR1 as MNHNY and CDR2 as SVGAGI (reference sequence). The CDR3 contains 14 residues. The CDR3 spells CASTLGGARNEQYF. Here the CDR3 DNA reads TGTGCCAGCACGCTCGGGGGGGCAAGAAACGAGCAGTACTTC.

V and J are TRBV11-3 and TRBJ2-3; tentative D call: TRBD2 (6 bases). The germline gives CDR1 SGHNT, CDR2 YENEEA. Deletions cut 3 bases from V and 3 bases from J, with 7 bases between. This CDR3 has 13 amino acids. The CDR3 nucleotides read TGTGCCAGCAGCTTTAGCGGTACAGATACGCAGTATTTT. Protein product: CASSFSGTDTQYF.

This clone came up a few times. This chain connects TRBV25-1 to TRBJ2-2; 9 bases agree with TRBD2. This CDR3 has 18 residues. Per germline, CDR1 MGHDK and CDR2 SYGVNS. J lost 4 bases, V lost 2 bases, and 11 bases had no gene match. The CDR3 coding sequence is TGTGCCAGCAGTGAAAAGGTCCTTGGTAGCGGGAGCACCGGGGAGCTGTTTTTT. Its translation: CASSEKVLGSGSTGELFF.

Comment on this clone: This same CDR3 is encoded by further DNA sequences in the sample. This chain uses TRBV12-3 or TRBV12-4 with TRBJ2-5; D gene ambiguous. The V end was cut by 3 bases, the J end by 3 bases, with 2 bases between. The length of the CDR3 is 11 residues. CDR3 protein: CASSFKETQYF. The CDR3 DNA sequence: TGTGCCAGCAGTTTCAAAGAGACCCAGTACTTC.

The chain uses TRBV19 and TRBJ1-2, with D uncertain. V was shortened by 8 bases and J by 0 bases, with 16 bases between the two germline ends. The CDR3 runs 15 residues. CDR1 and CDR2 from the germline V gene are LNHDA and SQIVND (reference sequence). As DNA, the CDR3 is TGTGCCAGTCTCGACCCTGGCGGTTCTAACTATGGCTACACCTTC. Translating it yields CASLDPGGSNYGYTF.

This clone appeared a single time. CDR3 sequence: CASSLLDRATEAFF. The CDR3 coding sequence is TGCGCCAGCAGCCTTCTCGACAGGGCGACTGAAGCTTTCTTT. The genes are TRBV5-1 and TRBJ1-1; 7 nucleotides agree with TRBD1. From germline, CDR1 is SGHRS and CDR2 YFSETQ. This CDR3 is built from 14 residues. V lost 4 bases and J lost 5; bases outside the gene matches: 8. Full variable domain (remainder filled in from reference TRBV5-1 and TRBJ1-1): KAGVTQTPRYLIKTRGQQVTLSCSPISGHRSVSWYQQTPGQGLQFLFEYFSETQRNKGNFPGRFSGRQFSNSRSEMNVSTLELGDSALYLCASSLLDRATEAFFGQGTRLTVV.

The chain carries TRBV19 and TRBJ2-7; 7 bases align to TRBD1. CDR1 is LNHDA, CDR2 SQIVND, per germline (reference sequence). J was trimmed by 3 bases and V by 1 base; bases with no gene match: 9. The CDR3 spans 16 residues. The CDR3 protein is CASSIGRDRRNYEQYF. CDR3 sequence (DNA): TGTGCCAGTAGTATAGGAAGGGACAGAAGGAACTACGAGCAGTACTTC.

This CDR3 reads CASSPLAEPYEQYF. The CDR3, as DNA: TGCGCCAGCAGCCCTCTAGCGGAGCCCTACGAGCAGTACTTC. V is TRBV5-1 and J is TRBJ2-7; TRBD2 agrees at 7 bases. The junction had 6 bases not matched to a gene; V was cut back by 4 bases and J by 2 bases. The CDR3 totals 14 residues. Germline assignment: CDR1 SGHRS and CDR2 YFSETQ.

This chain joins TRBV28 and TRBJ1-6; TRBD1 aligns across 7 bases. Germline assignment: CDR1 MDHEN and CDR2 SYDVKM. V was pared by 8 bases and J by 7 bases, with 2 bases of the junction left unmatched. The CDR3 contains 12 residues. CDR3 in DNA: TGTGCCAGCGGGACAGCGAATTCACCCCTCCACTTT. This encodes CASGTANSPLHF.

The rearrangement uses TRBV2 and TRBJ2-3, with D hard to call. Germline CDR1 and CDR2: SNHLY and FYNNEI. The CDR3 has 14 amino acids. Deletions cut 8 bases from V and 2 bases from J, with 14 bases between. The CDR3 nucleotides are TGTGCCAGCCGCCCACCCACAGACACAGATACGCAGTATTTT. It translates to CASRPPTDTDTQYF.

This chain links TRBV10-3 with TRBJ2-1; perhaps TRBD2 as D (5 bases). Germline assignment: CDR1 ENHRY and CDR2 SYGVKD. The CDR3 length is 14 residues. Trimming took 0 bases from V and 9 from J, leaving 12 bases between them. The DNA of the CDR3 is TGTGCCATCAGTGAGTCGAGAGGTCGGGGTGAGCAGTTCTTC. This sequence encodes CAISESRGRGEQFF.

This clone showed up just once. This sequence joins TRBV6-5 and TRBJ1-5; TRBD1 aligns across 8 bases. The V segment lost 7 bases and the J segment 2 bases; nucleotides outside the gene matches: 4. Germline V CDR1 and CDR2: MNHEY, SVGAGI. The CDR3 is made up of 14 amino acids. The CDR3 loop reads CASISDRGNQPQHF. The CDR3 DNA reads as TGTGCCAGCATATCGGACAGGGGCAATCAGCCCCAGCATTTT.

This clone was seen more than once but under ten times. The genes are TRBV7-8 and TRBJ1-1; no definite D call. With 1 base removed from V and 2 bases from J, the gap between germline ends came to 17 bases. Germline V CDR1 and CDR2: SGHVS, FQNEAQ. This CDR3 has 17 residues. CDR3 in amino acids: CASSLESVRFPNTEAFF. CDR3 sequence (DNA): TGTGCCAGCAGCTTAGAATCGGTGCGGTTTCCTAACACTGAAGCTTTCTTT.

CDR3 DNA: TGTGCCAGCAGTTTGGACCCTGGCGGGAGCTCCTACAATGAGCAGTTCTTC. Translated, it gives CASSLDPGGSSYNEQFF. The chain combines TRBV27 with TRBJ2-1; 7 bases agree with TRBD2. The CDR3 covers 17 residues. CDR1 is MNHEY and CDR2 is SMNVEV in the germline V gene (reference sequence). V lost 3 bases and J lost 0; bases outside the gene matches: 8.

The chain has TRBV12-5 and TRBJ1-6, with D possibly TRBD1 on 6 matching bases. The V end was cut by 7 bases, the J end by 10 bases, with 20 bases between. The CDR3 spans 15 residues. Looked up from germline, CDR1 is LGHNT and CDR2 is FRNRAP. The DNA of the CDR3 is TGTGCTAGTGTCGCCACAGGGAGTCAAGCGTCACCCCTCCACTTT. Its translation: CASVATGSQASPLHF.

This chain joins TRBV3-1 (or the pseudogene TRBV3-2) and TRBJ2-5, with 14 positions matching TRBD2. V shed 4 bases and J 7 bases; nucleotides not matched to a gene: 11. Per the germline V gene, CDR1 is LGHDT and CDR2 is YNNKEL (reference sequence). CDR3 size: 17 residues. The CDR3 is CASSPRLAGGQLRTQYF. In DNA, the CDR3 is TGTGCCAGCAGCCCCAGACTAGCGGGGGGGCAGCTCAGGACCCAGTACTTC.

The rearrangement uses TRBV27 and TRBJ2-1; 11 bases are a match to TRBD2. The CDR3 length is 15 residues. V lost 5 bases and J lost 4; bases outside the gene matches: 4. Germline V gives CDR1 MNHEY, CDR2 SMNVEV (reference sequence). The CDR3 DNA is TGTGCCAGCAGTCCTAGCGGGAGGTTTTACAATGAGCAGTTCTTC. Residues: CASSPSGRFYNEQFF.

The chain links TRBV19 to TRBJ2-6, with a tentative D call TRBD1 (5 bases). Germline V gene sequence: CDR1 LNHDA, CDR2 SQIVND (reference sequence). The CDR3 length is 16 residues. V was cut by 6 bases and J by 0 bases, with 12 bases left in between. The CDR3 coding sequence is TGTGCCAGTAGGGCAGGCGACAGCTCTGGGGCCAACGTCCTGACTTTC. Protein: CASRAGDSSGANVLTF.